This TCR beta chain was sequenced for a study of OX40 agonist ivuxolimab in advanced cancers. V dropped 6 bases and J dropped 4 bases, with 12 bases sitting between them. Germline loops: CDR1 SQVTM, CDR2 ANQGSEA. This CDR3 is built from 12 residues. The table came from immunoSEQ multiplex PCR; TCRdb's copy has only in-frame clones and leaves some out. Counted here are 80,000 or so clones, 86% occurring once; the ten biggest clones make up 8%. The V call is TRBV29-1, the J call TRBJ2-5; D remains ambiguous. This TCR came from an adult with an advanced solid tumor such as melanoma, head and neck, liver or kidney cancer. This sample comprised CD4+ or CD8+ T cells sorted from blood, obtained in a trial of the OX40 agonist ivuxolimab. The CDR3 here is CSVQRTGETQYF. The CDR3 bases are TGCAGCGTACAACGGACGGGAGAGACCCAGTACTTC.